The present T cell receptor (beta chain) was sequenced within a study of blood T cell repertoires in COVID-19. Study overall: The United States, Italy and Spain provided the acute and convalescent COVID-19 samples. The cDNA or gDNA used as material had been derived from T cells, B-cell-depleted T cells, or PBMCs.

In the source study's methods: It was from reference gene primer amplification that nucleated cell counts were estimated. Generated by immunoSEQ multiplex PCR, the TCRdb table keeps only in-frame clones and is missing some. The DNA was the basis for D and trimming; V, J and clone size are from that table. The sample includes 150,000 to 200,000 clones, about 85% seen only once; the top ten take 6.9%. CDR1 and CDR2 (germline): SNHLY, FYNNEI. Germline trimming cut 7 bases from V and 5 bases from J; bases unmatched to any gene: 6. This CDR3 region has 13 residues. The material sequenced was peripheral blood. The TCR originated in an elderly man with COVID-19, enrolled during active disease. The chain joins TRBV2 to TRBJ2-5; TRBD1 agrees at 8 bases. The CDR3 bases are TGTGCCAGCAACCCAACAGGGGGGGAGACCCAGTACTTC. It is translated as CASNPTGGETQYF.